The present T cell receptor (beta chain) was sequenced within a study of blood T cell repertoires in COVID-19 (dated by TCRdb to about 2020). For the study in its entirety: Samples covering the acute and convalescent phases of COVID-19 were provided by collaborators in the United States, Italy and Spain. The prospective study material was composed of cDNA or gDNA derived from T cells, B-cell-depleted T cells, or PBMCs. The dataset comprised deeply sampled blood TCRbeta repertoires from subjects exposed to, actively infected with, or recovered from COVID-19. The repertoires were released in a freely available public database intended as a resource for research on the immune response to SARS-CoV-2. The samples were drawn from two sources: the first 160 participants of the ongoing ImmuneRACE study, and fewer than 1,500 subjects contributed by 6 global collaborators. Nearly every sample came with metadata listing a de-identified subject ID, COVID-19 status, age in years and sex. Where HLA class I and class II types were available, the types were taken from metadata supplied by the sample provider, not from assay-based typing.

TCRbeta CDR3 regions were amplified from genomic DNA by means of the immunoSEQ Assay, a bias-controlled multiplex PCR. Under the source paper's analysis protocol: The number of nucleated cells in each sample was estimated from the amplification of reference gene primers within the assay. Sequence reads were collapsed and filtered to measure the absolute abundance of every unique TCRbeta CDR3 rearrangement. Productive Simpson clonality was computed per sample as the square root of Simpson's diversity index over productive rearrangements. Drawn from immuneACCESS, this table holds only the in-frame rearrangements with V and J called that TCRdb kept. Clones are partly lost; checked studies trace under half to an unresolved V gene and leave the rest unexplained. From that table come the V and J calls and clone size; the DNA was used to work out D and trimming. Present in this sample are around 96,000 clones, roughly 96% of which were seen just once. About 4.1% of the sample is held by the ten biggest clonotypes.

The collaborating institutions used their own protocols to collect whole blood in K2EDTA tubes. For TCRbeta analysis, collaborator samples were shipped as frozen whole blood, as isolated PBMCs, or as DNA extracted from either sample type. From cysteine to phenylalanine, the CDR3 is 14 amino acids long. The read is trimmed to its CDR3 DNA, 42 bases read in frame from base 1. V lost 5 bases and J lost 1 base; the stretch between them is 9 bases long. From the germline V gene, CDR1 is SGHVS and CDR2 is FQNEAQ. General study outcomes and caveats: Clinical and demographic metadata were provided uncurated, with the amount varying by source and participant.

Turning to this clone: What this receptor recognizes is not known. The input lacks base qualities; no much larger clone sits a single base away.

Sequenced: peripheral blood. The TCR originated in a human donor with active COVID-19. The donor label of this sample is uncertain. Here the chain combines TRBV7-8 and TRBJ2-1; no D gene call is confident. The nucleotides read TGTGCCAGCAGCCCCCGGAGATCCTACAATGAGCAGTTCTTC. This sequence encodes CASSPRRSYNEQFF.